This is a list of T cell receptor beta chains from one sample in a study of T cells after yellow fever vaccination. TCRdb used MiXCR to reprocess the 5' RACE reads, holding one entry per CDR3 protein. Of 400,000 to 450,000 distinct CDR3 sequences in the sample, roughly a sixth are singletons; the top ten hold about a sixth. The source was PBMCs, collected before the yellow fever booster vaccination. These receptors originate from a man between 18 and 29 years old who received the YFV17D yellow fever vaccine. Each CDR3 is given with its conserved first and last residue. D genes are given only for firm matches. Size values are once, few and many counts, or a class for expanded clones, and some rows have none.

>TRBV2|many|TRBD1|TRBJ1-5
CASSDGTGFSQPQHF
TGTGCCAGCAGTGACGGGACAGGGTTCAGTCAGCCCCAGCATTTT
>TRBV12-3/TRBV12-4|-|-|TRBJ1-3
CASSLRGDPSGNTIYF
TGTGCCAGCAGTTTAAGGGGGGACCCCTCTGGAAACACCATATATTTT
>TRBV7-2|few|-|TRBJ1-2
CASSPRQAGGYTF
TGTGCCAGCAGCCCCCGACAGGCCGGTGGCTACACCTTC
>TRBV7-9|-|-|TRBJ2-3
CAHLRGDTTDTQYF
TGTGCACACCTGCGAGGGGACACCACAGATACGCAGTATTTT
>TRBV12-3/TRBV12-4|-|-|TRBJ2-3
CASSDPAGTDTQYF
TGTGCCAGCAGCGACCCCGCCGGGACAGATACGCAGTATTTT
>TRBV7-3|few|TRBD2|TRBJ2-2
CASSSPGGAYSSGELFF
TGTGCCAGCAGCTCACCCGGGGGGGCCTATTCGTCCGGGGAGCTGTTTTTT
>TRBV5-1|-|-|TRBJ1-1
CASSPNPGGNTEAFF
TGCGCCAGCAGCCCCAACCCGGGGGGGAACACTGAAGCTTTCTTT
>TRBV20-1|-|-|TRBJ1-1
CSAIWVTNTEAFF
TGCAGTGCTATCTGGGTAACGAACACTGAAGCTTTCTTT
>TRBV4-3|-|TRBD1|TRBJ1-6
CASSQVGQWNSPLHF
TGCGCCAGCAGCCAAGTGGGACAGTGGAATTCACCCCTCCACTTT
>TRBV20-1|-|-|TRBJ1-5
CSARAGVGYQPQHF
TGCAGTGCTAGAGCAGGGGTAGGGTATCAGCCCCAGCATTTT
>TRBV11-3|-|TRBD2|TRBJ2-1
CASSANRGGTYNEQFF
TGTGCCAGCAGCGCGAATCGGGGGGGGACGTACAATGAGCAGTTCTTC
>TRBV7-9|-|-|TRBJ1-2
CASGVDYGYTF
TGTGCCAGCGGGGTTGACTATGGCTACACCTTC
>TRBV7-9|-|TRBD2|TRBJ2-3
CASSSPTVAGGRPDTQYF
TGTGCCAGCAGCTCGCCCACCGTAGCGGGGGGGCGTCCAGATACGCAGTATTTT
>TRBV6-2/TRBV6-3|-|-|TRBJ2-7
CASGLWGSSYEQYF
TGTGCCAGCGGACTGTGGGGAAGCTCCTACGAGCAGTACTTC
>TRBV5-1|many|TRBD2|TRBJ2-3
CASSDGGGTDTQYF
TGCGCCAGCAGCGACGGGGGAGGGACAGATACGCAGTATTTT
>TRBV5-1|-|TRBD1|TRBJ2-1
CASSLGPGTGTNEQFF
TGCGCCAGCAGCTTGGGTCCCGGGACAGGGACCAATGAGCAGTTCTTC
>TRBV5-1|-|-|TRBJ2-2
CASSPDSHTGELFF
TGCGCCAGCAGCCCTGACAGCCACACCGGGGAGCTGTTTTTT
>TRBV2|few|-|TRBJ1-5
CASSETYSNQPQHF
TGTGCCAGCAGTGAAACTTATAGCAATCAGCCCCAGCATTTT
>TRBV20-1|-|TRBD2|TRBJ2-1
CSARELAEEQFF
TGCAGTGCTAGAGAACTAGCGGAGGAGCAGTTCTTC
>TRBV29-1|many|TRBD2|TRBJ2-3
CSVEVWSGGQSTDTQYF
TGCAGCGTTGAAGTCTGGAGCGGGGGCCAAAGCACAGATACGCAGTATTTT
>TRBV20-1|-|-|TRBJ2-1
CSASQSTSGNEQFF
TGCAGTGCTAGCCAGAGCACTTCAGGGAATGAGCAGTTCTTC
>TRBV7-3|few|-|TRBJ1-1
CASSLLPAPNTEAFF
TGTGCCAGCAGCTTATTACCGGCCCCGAACACTGAAGCTTTCTTT
>TRBV10-3|few|-|TRBJ2-7
CAISDNSGGVPYEQYF
TGTGCCATCAGCGATAACTCAGGGGGGGTTCCCTACGAGCAGTACTTC
>TRBV12-3/TRBV12-4|-|TRBD1|TRBJ2-5
CASSLTGDGGTQYF
TGTGCCAGCAGTCTTACAGGGGATGGAGGGACCCAGTACTTC